A single sample is the source of the 5 T cell receptor beta chains below, sequenced in a study of cytomegalovirus exposure and HLA in healthy donors. 13 Jbeta primers and 60 Vbeta primers were used for the PCR. Profiled with immunoSEQ multiplex PCR; TCRdb holds only in-frame clones, not every one. The sample has roughly 98,000 clones, around 77% seen once. The sample consisted of PBMCs. These receptor sequences come from a man aged 35-49 years in good health and CMV-seronegative.

The chain employs TRBV6-5 and TRBJ2-2; 12 bases line up with TRBD2. V lost 7 bases, J lost 6 bases, and 6 bases stayed unmatched. There are 15 residues in the CDR3. Germline CDR1 and CDR2: MNHEY and SVGAGI. The CDR3 bases are TGTGCCAGCAACTTACTAGCGGGAGGCGCCGGGGAGCTGTTTTTT. This encodes CASNLLAGGAGELFF.

This clone was picked up one time. The chain links TRBV19 to TRBJ1-2; tentative D call: TRBD1 (6 bases). The CDR3 runs to 18 residues. The germline V gene has CDR1 LNHDA and CDR2 SQIVND (reference sequence). V was clipped by 6 bases and J by 0 bases, with 23 bases between them. Here the CDR3 DNA reads TGTGCCAGTAGCCAACCCCCAGGGGCGAACCGAGCTAACTATGGCTACACCTTC. It translates to CASSQPPGANRANYGYTF.

The chain uses TRBV5-1 and TRBJ2-4; D unclear. CDR1 and CDR2 (germline): SGHRS, YFSETQ. V dropped 4 bases and J dropped 0 bases, with 14 bases sitting between them. The CDR3 covers 16 residues. CDR3 in amino acids: CASSPGERLAKNIQYF. CDR3 DNA sequence: TGCGCCAGCAGCCCTGGAGAAAGACTAGCCAAAAACATTCAGTACTTC.

The V gene is TRBV5-1, the J gene TRBJ1-2; 7 nucleotides agree with TRBD1. The germline V gene encodes CDR1 SGHRS and CDR2 YFSETQ. The CDR3 spans 14 residues. The trim removed 0 bases at V and 6 bases at J, leaving 5 bases unmatched. CDR3 loop: CASSLGTGGDGYTF. The DNA of the CDR3 is TGCGCCAGCAGCTTGGGGACAGGCGGGGATGGCTACACCTTC.

The chain uses TRBV28 and TRBJ1-4; TRBD1 agrees at 8 bases. The ends lost 5 bases at V and 6 bases at J; junction bases unmatched: 11. The CDR3 is made up of 16 amino acids. Germline lookup yields CDR1 MDHEN and CDR2 SYDVKM. The CDR3 sequence: CASSNPDRVLYEKLFF. Here the CDR3 DNA reads TGTGCCAGCAGTAACCCGGACAGGGTACTCTATGAAAAACTGTTTTTT.